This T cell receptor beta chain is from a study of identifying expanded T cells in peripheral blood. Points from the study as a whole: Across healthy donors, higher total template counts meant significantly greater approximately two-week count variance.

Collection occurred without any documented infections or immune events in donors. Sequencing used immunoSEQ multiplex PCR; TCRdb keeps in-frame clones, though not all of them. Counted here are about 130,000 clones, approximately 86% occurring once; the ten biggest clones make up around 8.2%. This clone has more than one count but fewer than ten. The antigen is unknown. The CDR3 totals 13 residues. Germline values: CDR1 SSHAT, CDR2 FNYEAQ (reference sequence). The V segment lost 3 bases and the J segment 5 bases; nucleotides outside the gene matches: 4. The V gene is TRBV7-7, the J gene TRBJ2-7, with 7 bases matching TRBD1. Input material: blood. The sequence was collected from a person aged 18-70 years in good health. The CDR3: CASSFDRANEQYF. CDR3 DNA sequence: TGTGCCAGCAGCTTTGACAGGGCTAACGAGCAGTACTTC.